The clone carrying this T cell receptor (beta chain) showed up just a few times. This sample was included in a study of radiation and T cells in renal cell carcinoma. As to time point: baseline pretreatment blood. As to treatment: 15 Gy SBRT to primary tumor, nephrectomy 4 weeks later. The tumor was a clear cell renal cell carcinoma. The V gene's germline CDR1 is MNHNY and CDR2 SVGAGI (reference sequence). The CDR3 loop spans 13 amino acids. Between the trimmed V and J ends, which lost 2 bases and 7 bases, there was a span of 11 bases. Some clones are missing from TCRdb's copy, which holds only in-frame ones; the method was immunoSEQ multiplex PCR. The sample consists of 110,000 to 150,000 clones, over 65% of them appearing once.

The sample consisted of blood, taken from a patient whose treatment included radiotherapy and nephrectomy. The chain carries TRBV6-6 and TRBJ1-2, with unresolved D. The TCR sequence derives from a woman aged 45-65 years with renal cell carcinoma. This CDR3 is CASSYRAGGGYTF. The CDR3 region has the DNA TGTGCCAGCAGTTACCGGGCAGGCGGTGGCTACACCTTC.